Each of the 23 T cell receptor beta chains below was sequenced from the same sample in a study of beta chain features in type 1 diabetes. The entirety of the isolated RNA underwent reverse transcription, so expressed TCRB transcripts were sequenced. Measured with immunoSEQ multiplex PCR; TCRdb has only the in-frame clones, and not every one. The data contain 300,000 to 350,000 clones, less than 20% of them singletons. Sample: naive CD4+ T cells from blood. Source of these receptors: a woman in her late teens or twenties in good health.

This clone turned up a few times. The genes are TRBV7-2 and TRBJ2-3, with 14 bases matching TRBD2. With V trimmed by 11 bases and J by 1 base, 8 bases remained unmatched. CDR1 is SGHTA, CDR2 FQGNSA, per germline. The CDR3 is 16 amino acids. CDR3 in amino acids: CAPRGLAGVRTDTQYF. The CDR3 DNA follows: TGTGCCCCCAGGGGACTAGCGGGAGTTCGCACAGATACGCAGTATTTT.

This clone has just a few counts. The chain couples TRBV4-2 to TRBJ1-2; D is uncertain. The V gene's germline CDR1 is LGHNA and CDR2 YNFKEQ. Trimming cost V 1 base and J 7 bases, with 16 bases left between them. This CDR3 is built from 15 residues. The chain's CDR3 is CASSQGVAGEGGYTF. DNA of the CDR3: TGTGCCAGCAGCCAAGGGGTCGCTGGGGAGGGTGGCTACACCTTC.

This clone has a handful of counts. This chain links TRBV5-6 with TRBJ2-6; D unresolved. V was clipped by 6 bases and J by 2 bases, with 9 bases between them. The CDR3 is made up of 14 amino acids. Germline V CDR1 and CDR2: SGHDT, YYEEEE. The CDR3 DNA reads TGTGCCAGCAATGCGGTCGCTGGGGCCAACGTCCTGACTTTC. This translates into CASNAVAGANVLTF.

This clone was recorded a few times. This chain connects TRBV29-1 to TRBJ1-1; possible D gene TRBD1, 6 bases. The V end was cut by 5 bases, the J end by 6 bases, with 19 bases between. The germline gives CDR1 SQVTM, CDR2 ANQGSEA. This CDR3 has 14 amino acids. CDR3 coding DNA: TGCAGCGTTCTACTTTTAGGACAGACCGCTGAAGCTTTCTTT. Amino acids: CSVLLLGQTAEAFF.

The chain uses TRBV7-2 and TRBJ1-2, with a possible D match to TRBD1 (5 bases). Trimming took 1 base from V and 1 from J, leaving 10 bases between them. Germline V gene data show CDR1 as SGHTA and CDR2 as FQGNSA. This CDR3 spans 15 amino acids. Written as DNA, the CDR3 is TGTGCCAGCAGCTTAGTCACAGGAGTTAACTATGGCTACACCTTC. Its protein is CASSLVTGVNYGYTF.

This chain uses TRBV19 with TRBJ2-3, with D hard to call. V was cut by 9 bases and J by 3 bases, with 19 bases left in between. The germline gives CDR1 LNHDA, CDR2 SQIVND (reference sequence). The CDR3 spans 15 residues. The CDR3 nucleotides are TGTGCCAGCACCCCTGACTCGTTAATAACAGATACGCAGTATTTT. It codes for CASTPDSLITDTQYF.

The chain has TRBV5-6 and TRBJ2-3; D not certain. The V and J ends lost 4 bases and 2 bases respectively, with 17 bases between them. The CDR3 loop spans 16 amino acids. In germline, CDR1 is SGHDT, CDR2 YYEEEE. The CDR3 DNA reads as TGTGCCAGCAGCCTCCGTCTGGCAGGATCCACAGATACGCAGTATTTT. As protein: CASSLRLAGSTDTQYF.

The gene calls are TRBV25-1 and TRBJ2-7; D possibly corresponds to TRBD1 (6 bases). Trimming removed 4 bases at V and 0 bases at J, with 7 bases between. The V gene's germline CDR1 is MGHDK and CDR2 SYGVNS. The CDR3 covers 13 residues. The CDR3 DNA follows: TGTGCCAGCAGTGGGGACACCTCCTACGAGCAGTACTTC. Residues: CASSGDTSYEQYF.

In its sample, this clone was seen a few times. The chain uses TRBV5-1 and TRBJ2-5; 8 positions agree with TRBD2. The CDR3 consists of 14 residues. With 1 base clipped from V and 5 bases from J, the junction kept 4 bases outside the gene matches. The germline CDR1 and CDR2 sequences are SGHRS and YFSETQ. In nucleotides, the CDR3 is TGCGCCAGCAGCTTGAACGGGAGGGAGGAGACCCAGTACTTC. Protein product: CASSLNGREETQYF.

The chain has TRBV5-1 and TRBJ2-1; possible D gene TRBD2, 5 bases. Trimming took off 2 bases at V and 2 bases at J, with 8 bases between the two ends. This CDR3 has 14 amino acids. Germline assignment: CDR1 SGHRS and CDR2 YFSETQ. The CDR3 sequence: CASSLDYPYNEQFF. CDR3 DNA sequence: TGCGCCAGCAGCTTAGACTACCCCTACAATGAGCAGTTCTTC.

Notes on this clone: At the DNA level, this CDR3 is encoded by other sequences in the same sample as well. The rearrangement uses TRBV18 and TRBJ2-7; D is possibly TRBD1 (6 bases). Trimming pared 6 bases from V and 0 bases from J, leaving 12 bases between. CDR1 is KGHSH, CDR2 LQKENI, per germline. This CDR3 comprises 14 residues. CDR3 sequence (DNA): TGTGCCAGCTCCCCGGACAGAGTCTCCTACGAGCAGTACTTC. This gives the protein CASSPDRVSYEQYF.

The genes are TRBV6-6 and TRBJ2-1, with D perhaps TRBD2 (6 bases). This CDR3 comprises 11 residues. Trimming stripped 8 bases from V and 5 bases from J, with 7 bases between. Germline lookup yields CDR1 MNHNY and CDR2 SVGAGI (reference sequence). In DNA form, the CDR3 reads TGTGCCAGCTGGAGGGACAATGAGCAGTTCTTC. This encodes CASWRDNEQFF.

CDR3: CASEQGASEQYF. For the CDR3, the DNA is TGTGCCAGCGAACAGGGGGCCAGCGAGCAGTACTTC. The chain carries TRBV2 and TRBJ2-7; 9 nucleotides agree with TRBD1. The junction had 5 bases not matched to a gene; V was cut back by 8 bases and J by 6 bases. Germline lookup yields CDR1 SNHLY and CDR2 FYNNEI. The CDR3 consists of 12 residues.

The V call is TRBV2, the J call TRBJ2-2; 7 positions agree with TRBD1. Germline V gene sequence: CDR1 SNHLY, CDR2 FYNNEI. Germline trimming cut 8 bases from V and 5 bases from J; bases unmatched to any gene: 11. There are 15 residues in the CDR3. CDR3 protein: CASVNRGRRTGELFF. CDR3 nucleotides: TGTGCCAGCGTCAACAGGGGCAGAAGGACCGGGGAGCTGTTTTTT.

This clone has a handful of counts. The CDR3 coding sequence is TGTGCCTGGAGCCCTGAAGCGGGAGGGTGGGCAGATACGCAGTATTTT. Translating gives CAWSPEAGGWADTQYF. V gene TRBV30 combines with J gene TRBJ2-3, with TRBD2 matching 10 bases. V was clipped by 3 bases and J by 4 bases; unmatched bases: 10. The CDR3 runs to 16 residues. Germline V lookup: CDR1 GTSNPN, CDR2 SVGIG (reference sequence).

This clone came up many times. J is TRBJ2-7 and V is TRBV29-1, with D uncertain. V dropped 6 bases and J dropped 7 bases, with 16 bases sitting between them. The germline gives CDR1 SQVTM, CDR2 ANQGSEA. The CDR3 covers 12 residues. The CDR3, as DNA: TGCAGCGTACGGCGGATCTACGGGGAGCAGTACTTC. This translates into CSVRRIYGEQYF.

J is TRBJ2-5 and V is TRBV30; D is perhaps TRBD2 (6 bases). V lost 3 bases and J lost 5, with 19 bases in between. Looked up from germline, CDR1 is GTSNPN and CDR2 is SVGIG (reference sequence). The CDR3 has 15 residues. CDR3 DNA: TGTGCCTGGAGAGGCTCGGGCGGGACTTTTGAGACCCAGTACTTC. This codes for CAWRGSGGTFETQYF. The full variable domain, in which reference TRBV30 and TRBJ2-5 provide the parts outside the CDR3, is SQTIHQWPATLVQPVGSPLSLECTVEGTSNPNLYWYRQAAGRGLQLLFYSVGIGQISSEVPQNLSASRPQDRQFILSSKKLLLSDSGFYLCAWRGSGGTFETQYFGPGTRLLVL.

The gene calls are TRBV10-2 and TRBJ1-2; D is uncertain. Germline V gene sequence: CDR1 WSHSY, CDR2 SAAADI. The V gene lost 8 bases and the J gene lost 7 bases, with 17 bases spanning the gap. The CDR3 consists of 13 residues. DNA of the CDR3: TGCGCCAGCTCGACTTCGGGGTTAAGTGGCTACACCTTC. Translating gives CASSTSGLSGYTF.

V usage is TRBV5-4 and J usage is TRBJ1-2, with D perhaps matching TRBD1 (6 bases). V was trimmed by 1 base and J by 6 bases, leaving 10 bases between them. The CDR3 length is 13 residues. CDR1 is SGHNT and CDR2 is YYREEE in the germline V gene (reference sequence). CDR3 region: CASSLTGSHGYTF. The CDR3 nucleotides read TGTGCCAGCAGCTTGACAGGGAGTCATGGCTACACCTTC.

The genes are TRBV5-1 and TRBJ2-5; 10 bases align to TRBD1. The CDR3 is 17 amino acids. The germline CDR1 and CDR2 sequences are SGHRS and YFSETQ. V lost 0 bases and J lost 5; bases outside the gene matches: 10. The CDR3 protein is CASSLAPGQGRAETQYF. CDR3 nucleotide sequence: TGCGCCAGCAGCTTGGCTCCGGGACAGGGGCGCGCGGAGACCCAGTACTTC.

This clone has just a few counts. This chain uses TRBV11-2 with TRBJ1-1; D is unresolved. CDR3 length equals 13 residues. The V end was cut by 3 bases, the J end by 4 bases, with 9 bases between. Per germline, CDR1 SGHAT and CDR2 FQNNGV. CDR3 bases: TGTGCCAGCAGCTTCCGGGGAATCACTGAAGCTTTCTTT. Amino acid sequence: CASSFRGITEAFF.

The chain couples TRBV2 to TRBJ1-2; 7 bases line up with TRBD1. Germline V gene data show CDR1 as SNHLY and CDR2 as FYNNEI. There are 10 residues in the CDR3. Trimming took 10 bases from V and 8 from J; bases not matched to a gene: 4. For the CDR3, the DNA is TGTGCCACCGGACAGGAGGGCTACACCTTC. Protein product: CATGQEGYTF.

The chain recombines TRBV7-2 with TRBJ2-7; 11 nucleotides align to TRBD2. This CDR3 spans 15 amino acids. Germline V lookup: CDR1 SGHTA, CDR2 FQGNSA. V gave up 4 bases and J gave up 2 bases; unmatched junction bases: 4. CDR3 in amino acids: CASSYGTSGAYEQYF. DNA for the CDR3: TGTGCCAGCAGCTACGGGACTAGCGGCGCCTACGAGCAGTACTTC.